This TCR beta chain comes out of a study of control samples from healthy donors and cancer patients. Germline V gene sequence: CDR1 LGHDT, CDR2 YNNKEL (reference sequence). This CDR3 has 14 amino acids. V was trimmed by 7 bases and J by 0 bases, leaving 10 bases between them. The assay was immunoSEQ multiplex PCR, and TCRdb's table has in-frame clones only and misses some. The data hold more than 70,000 clones, with nearly 90% observed a single time. The J gene is TRBJ1-3, the V gene TRBV3-1 (or the pseudogene TRBV3-2), with TRBD1 as a possible D gene (5 bases). Material for sequencing was PBMCs. The receptor comes from a man in his fifties or sixties with lung cancer. CDR3 sequence: CASTAGSSGNTIYF. The CDR3 nucleotides read TGTGCCAGCACCGCAGGGTCCTCTGGAAACACCATATATTTT.